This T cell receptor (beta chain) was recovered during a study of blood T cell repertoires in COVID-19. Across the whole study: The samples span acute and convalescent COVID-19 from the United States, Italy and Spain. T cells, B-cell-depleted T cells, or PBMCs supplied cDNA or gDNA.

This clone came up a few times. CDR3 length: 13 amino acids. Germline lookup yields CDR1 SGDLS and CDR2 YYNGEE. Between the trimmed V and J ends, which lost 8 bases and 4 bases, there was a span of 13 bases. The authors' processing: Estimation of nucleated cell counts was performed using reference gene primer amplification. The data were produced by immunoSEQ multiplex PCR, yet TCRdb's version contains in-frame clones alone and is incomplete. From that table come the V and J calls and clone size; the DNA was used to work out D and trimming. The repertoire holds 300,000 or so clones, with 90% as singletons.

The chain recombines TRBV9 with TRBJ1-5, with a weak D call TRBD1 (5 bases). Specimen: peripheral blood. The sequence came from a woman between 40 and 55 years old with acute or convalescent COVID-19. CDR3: CASSSGPNQPQHF. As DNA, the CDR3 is TGTGCCAGTTCCTCAGGGCCTAATCAGCCCCAGCATTTT.